The 8 T cell receptor beta chains listed next were all sequenced from one sample in a study of T cell changes during pregnancy in multiple sclerosis. Libraries were prepared by immunoSEQ multiplex PCR; TCRdb keeps only in-frame clonotypes and omits some of them. The data hold approximately 43,000 clones, with roughly 93% observed a single time. This specimen was CD8+ T cells from peripheral blood mononuclear cells, taken in the third trimester of pregnancy. The receptors come from a female donor with multiple sclerosis, enrolled in a pregnancy study.

The gene calls are TRBV27 and TRBJ2-7; 7 nucleotides line up with TRBD2. The CDR3 runs to 16 residues. The germline V gene encodes CDR1 MNHEY and CDR2 SMNVEV (reference sequence). The junction had 13 bases not matched to a gene; V was cut back by 6 bases and J by 2 bases. The CDR3 protein is CASSSLQEGGPYEQYF. CDR3 sequence (DNA): TGTGCCAGCAGCTCCCTCCAGGAGGGAGGGCCCTACGAGCAGTACTTC.

In DNA form, the CDR3 reads TGTGCCAGCAGCTTAAGAGCGGGGACCTACGAGCAGTACTTC. Its protein is CASSLRAGTYEQYF. The chain couples TRBV13 to TRBJ2-7; 7 bases are a match to TRBD2. The CDR3 length is 14 residues. V shed 2 bases and J 2 bases; nucleotides not matched to a gene: 3. Germline CDR1 is PRHDT and CDR2 is FYEKMQ (reference sequence).

V is TRBV18 and J is TRBJ2-3, with unresolved D. CDR3 length: 14 residues. The germline V gene encodes CDR1 KGHSH and CDR2 LQKENI. V lost 2 bases, J lost 0 bases, and 6 bases lay in between. For the CDR3, the DNA is TGTGCCAGCTCACCAATAGTCAGCACAGATACGCAGTATTTT. This encodes CASSPIVSTDTQYF.

This clone appeared once. CDR3 amino acids: CASSRKTSGNDEQFF. CDR3 coding DNA: TGTGCCAGCAGCCGTAAAACTAGCGGGAACGATGAGCAGTTCTTC. This chain uses TRBV7-9 with TRBJ2-1; TRBD2 matches 10 bases. The CDR3 covers 15 residues. V shed 5 bases and J 8 bases; nucleotides not matched to a gene: 9. Looked up from germline, CDR1 is SEHNR and CDR2 is FQNEAQ (reference sequence).

The chain uses TRBV27 and TRBJ2-7, with D hard to call. CDR1 and CDR2 from the germline V gene are MNHEY and SMNVEV (reference sequence). This CDR3 contains 15 residues. V shed 2 bases and J shed 2 bases, with 13 bases lying between them. This chain's CDR3 is CASSLGLSATYEQYF. CDR3 nucleotides: TGTGCCAGCAGTTTAGGTCTATCCGCTACCTACGAGCAGTACTTC.

The chain uses TRBV12-5 and TRBJ2-1, with D perhaps TRBD2 (5 bases). The CDR3 extends over 12 amino acids. The V end was cut by 1 base, the J end by 7 bases, with 5 bases between. Germline lookup yields CDR1 LGHNT and CDR2 FRNRAP. The DNA of the CDR3 is TGTGCTAGTGGTTTGGGAGGGAATGAGCAGTTCTTC. Its translation: CASGLGGNEQFF.

In its sample, this clone was seen once. This sample includes further DNA sequences coding for the same CDR3. The chain is built from TRBV7-2 and TRBJ2-7; TRBD2 aligns across 7 bases. The CDR3 is 14 residues long. J lost 3 bases, V lost 0 bases, and 2 bases had no gene match. The germline V gene has CDR1 SGHTA and CDR2 FQGNSA. This CDR3 reads CASSLARGSYEQYF. For the CDR3, the DNA is TGTGCCAGCAGCTTAGCACGCGGGAGCTACGAGCAGTACTTC.

This rearrangement joins TRBV28 to TRBJ1-1, with 7 bases lining up with TRBD1. The CDR3 loop spans 12 amino acids. The germline gives CDR1 MDHEN, CDR2 SYDVKM. Unmatched junction bases numbered 5, after V lost 5 bases and J lost 8 bases. Here the CDR3 DNA reads TGTGCCAGCAGTCTTGACAGGGCCGAAGCTTTCTTT. Amino acids: CASSLDRAEAFF.